This note documents a single T cell receptor beta chain sequence. The data originate from a study of blood T cell repertoires in COVID-19. Overall study: From T cells, B-cell-depleted T cells, or PBMCs came the material, which was cDNA or gDNA.

The CDR3 has 16 residues. The V gene's germline CDR1 is LGHDT and CDR2 YNNKEL (reference sequence). With V trimmed by 4 bases and J by 0 bases, 6 bases remained unmatched. In the study's own analysis: Counts of nucleated cells, estimated from reference gene primer amplification, were obtained. Sequencing was performed with immunoSEQ multiplex PCR; in TCRdb, only in-frame clones are kept and a portion is missing. That table furnishes V, J and clone size, whereas the DNA furnished D and trimming. Of tens of thousands of clones listed, 82% are singletons. The clonotype comes from a woman in her sixties with acute or convalescent COVID-19. Sequences were obtained from peripheral blood. The chain combines TRBV3-1 (or the pseudogene TRBV3-2) with TRBJ2-1; 7 nucleotides align to TRBD1. DNA of the CDR3: TGTGCCAGCAGCCGGGGGACAGCGAGCTCCTACAATGAGCAGTTCTTC. Residues: CASSRGTASSYNEQFF.